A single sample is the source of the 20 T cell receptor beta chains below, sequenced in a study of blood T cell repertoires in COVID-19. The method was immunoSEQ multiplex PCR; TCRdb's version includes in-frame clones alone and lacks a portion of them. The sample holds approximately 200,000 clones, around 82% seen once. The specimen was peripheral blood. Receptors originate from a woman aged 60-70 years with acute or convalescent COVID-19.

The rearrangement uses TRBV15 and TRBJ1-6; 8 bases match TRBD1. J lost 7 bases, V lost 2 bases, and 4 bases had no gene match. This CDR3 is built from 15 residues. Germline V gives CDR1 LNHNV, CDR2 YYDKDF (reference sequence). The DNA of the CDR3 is TGTGCCACCAGCAGAAGACAGGGGAAAAATTCACCCCTCCACTTT. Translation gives CATSRRQGKNSPLHF.

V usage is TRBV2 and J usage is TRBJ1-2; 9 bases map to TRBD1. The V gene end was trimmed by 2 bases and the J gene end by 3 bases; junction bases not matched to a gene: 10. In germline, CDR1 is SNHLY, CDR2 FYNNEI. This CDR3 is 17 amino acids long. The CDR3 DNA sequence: TGTGCCAGCAGTGAAATTGGGACAGGGAATTTGGACTATGGCTACACCTTC. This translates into CASSEIGTGNLDYGYTF.

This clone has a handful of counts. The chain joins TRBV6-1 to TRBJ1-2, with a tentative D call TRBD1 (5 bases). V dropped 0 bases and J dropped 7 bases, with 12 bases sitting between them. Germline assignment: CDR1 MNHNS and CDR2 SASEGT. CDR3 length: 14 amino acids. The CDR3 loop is CASSEALAGPGYTF. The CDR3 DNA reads TGTGCCAGCAGTGAAGCGCTTGCGGGGCCTGGCTACACCTTC.

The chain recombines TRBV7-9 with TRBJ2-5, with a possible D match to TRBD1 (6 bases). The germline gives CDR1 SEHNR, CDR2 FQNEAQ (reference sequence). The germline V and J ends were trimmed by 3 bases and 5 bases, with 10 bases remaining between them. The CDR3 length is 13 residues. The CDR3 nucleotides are TGTGCCAGCAGCTTTGGGGGCCGGGAGACCCAGTACTTC. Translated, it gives CASSFGGRETQYF.

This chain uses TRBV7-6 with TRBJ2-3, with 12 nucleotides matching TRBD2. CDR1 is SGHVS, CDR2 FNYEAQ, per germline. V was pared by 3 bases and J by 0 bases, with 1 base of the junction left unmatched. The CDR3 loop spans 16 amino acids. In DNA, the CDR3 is TGTGCCAGCAGCTTGCTAGCGGGGGGGAGCACAGATACGCAGTATTTT. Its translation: CASSLLAGGSTDTQYF.

For the CDR3, the DNA is TGTGCCAGCAGTTCTATCAATCAGCCCCAGCATTTT. This encodes CASSSINQPQHF. This chain connects TRBV12-3 or TRBV12-4 to TRBJ1-5, with unresolved D. This CDR3 is 12 amino acids long. V dropped 4 bases and J dropped 3 bases, with 4 bases sitting between them.

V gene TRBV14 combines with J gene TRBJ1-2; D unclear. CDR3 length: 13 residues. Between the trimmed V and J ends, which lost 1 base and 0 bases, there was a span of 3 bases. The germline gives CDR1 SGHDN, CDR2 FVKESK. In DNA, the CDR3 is TGTGCCAGCAGCCAAGCTCCTAACTATGGCTACACCTTC. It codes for CASSQAPNYGYTF.

As DNA, the CDR3 is TGTGCCAGCAGCGCCGGACAGGGCACAGATACGCAGTATTTT. Protein product: CASSAGQGTDTQYF. The chain combines TRBV5-8 with TRBJ2-3, with TRBD1 matching over 7 bases. This CDR3 has 14 amino acids. Per the germline V gene, CDR1 is SGHTS and CDR2 is YDEGEE. With 4 bases clipped from V and 1 base from J, the junction kept 3 bases outside the gene matches.

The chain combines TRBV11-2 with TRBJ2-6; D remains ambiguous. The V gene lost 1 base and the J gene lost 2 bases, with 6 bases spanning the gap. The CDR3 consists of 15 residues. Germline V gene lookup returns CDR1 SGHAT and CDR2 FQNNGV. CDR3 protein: CASSLGGTGANVLTF. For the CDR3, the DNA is TGTGCCAGCAGCTTAGGCGGTACTGGGGCCAACGTCCTGACTTTC.

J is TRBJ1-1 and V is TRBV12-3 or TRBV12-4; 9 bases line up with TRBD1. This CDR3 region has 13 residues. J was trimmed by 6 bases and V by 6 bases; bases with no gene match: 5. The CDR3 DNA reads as TGTGCCAGCAGGCCACAGGGGGCGTCTGAAGCTTTCTTT. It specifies CASRPQGASEAFF.

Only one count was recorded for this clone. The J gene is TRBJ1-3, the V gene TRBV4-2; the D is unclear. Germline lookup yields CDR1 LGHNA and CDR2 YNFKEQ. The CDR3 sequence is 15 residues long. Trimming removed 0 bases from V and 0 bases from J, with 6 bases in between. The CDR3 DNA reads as TGTGCCAGCAGCCAAGAGGGGAGCTCTGGAAACACCATATATTTT. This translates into CASSQEGSSGNTIYF.

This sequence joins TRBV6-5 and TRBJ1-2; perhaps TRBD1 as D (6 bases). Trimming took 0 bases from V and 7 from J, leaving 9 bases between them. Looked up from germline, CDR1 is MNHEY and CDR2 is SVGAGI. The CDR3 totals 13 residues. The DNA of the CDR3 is TGTGCCAGCAGTTACTCCGGGACACGTGGCTACACCTTC. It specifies CASSYSGTRGYTF.

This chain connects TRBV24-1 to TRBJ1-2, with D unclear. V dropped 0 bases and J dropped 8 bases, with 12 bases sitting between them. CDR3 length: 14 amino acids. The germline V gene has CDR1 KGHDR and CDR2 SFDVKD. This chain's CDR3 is CATSDLDLLEGYTF. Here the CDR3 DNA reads TGTGCCACCAGTGATTTGGACCTCCTAGAAGGCTACACCTTC.

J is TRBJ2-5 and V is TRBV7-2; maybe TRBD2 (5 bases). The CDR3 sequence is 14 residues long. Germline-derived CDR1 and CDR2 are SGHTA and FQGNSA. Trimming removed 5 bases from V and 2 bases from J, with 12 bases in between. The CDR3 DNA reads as TGTGCCAGCAGCCCGGACTCAGGACAAGAGACCCAGTACTTC. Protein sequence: CASSPDSGQETQYF.

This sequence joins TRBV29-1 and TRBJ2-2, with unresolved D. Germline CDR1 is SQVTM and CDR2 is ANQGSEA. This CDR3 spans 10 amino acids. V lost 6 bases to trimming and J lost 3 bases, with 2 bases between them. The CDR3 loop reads CSVYTGELFF. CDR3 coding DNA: TGCAGCGTCTACACCGGGGAGCTGTTTTTT.

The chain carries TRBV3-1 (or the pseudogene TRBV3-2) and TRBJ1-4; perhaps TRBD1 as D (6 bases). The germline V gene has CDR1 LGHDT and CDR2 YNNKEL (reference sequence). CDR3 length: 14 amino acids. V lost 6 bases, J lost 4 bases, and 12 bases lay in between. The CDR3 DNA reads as TGTGCCAGCAGTAACACAGGGAGTAATGAAAAACTGTTTTTT. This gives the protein CASSNTGSNEKLFF.

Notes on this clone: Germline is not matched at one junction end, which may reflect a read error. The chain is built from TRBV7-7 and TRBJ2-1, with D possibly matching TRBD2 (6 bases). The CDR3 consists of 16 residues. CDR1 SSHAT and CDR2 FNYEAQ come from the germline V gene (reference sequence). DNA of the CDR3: TGTGCTAGCAGCTTACTGCGGGGCAGCTCCTACAATGAGCAGTTCTTC. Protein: CASSLLRGSSYNEQFF.

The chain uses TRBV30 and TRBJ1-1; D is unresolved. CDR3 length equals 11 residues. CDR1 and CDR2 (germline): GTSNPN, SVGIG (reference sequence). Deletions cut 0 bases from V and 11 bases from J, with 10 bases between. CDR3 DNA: TGTGCCTGGAGTGTAGGACTAAGGGCTTTCTTT. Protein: CAWSVGLRAFF.

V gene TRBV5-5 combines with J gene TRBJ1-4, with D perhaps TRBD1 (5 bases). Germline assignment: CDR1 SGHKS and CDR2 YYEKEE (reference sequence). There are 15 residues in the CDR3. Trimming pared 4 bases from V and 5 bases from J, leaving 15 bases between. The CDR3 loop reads CASSQLTEWNEKLFF. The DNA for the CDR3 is TGTGCCAGCAGCCAACTGACAGAATGGAATGAAAAACTGTTTTTT.

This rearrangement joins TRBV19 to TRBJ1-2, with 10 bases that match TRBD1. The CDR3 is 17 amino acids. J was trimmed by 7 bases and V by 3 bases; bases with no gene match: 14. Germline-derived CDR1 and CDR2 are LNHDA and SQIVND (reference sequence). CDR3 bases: TGTGCCAGTAGTATCCCCGGGACAGGGGTGGTACGAAGTGGCTACACCTTC. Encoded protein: CASSIPGTGVVRSGYTF.